What follows describes a single TCR beta chain. This entry belongs to a study of control samples from healthy donors and cancer patients. CDR3 length: 16 residues. Germline-derived CDR1 and CDR2 are SGDLS and YYNGEE. The ends were cut back, 0 bases at V and 0 bases at J, with 9 bases in the middle. The data were produced by immunoSEQ multiplex PCR, yet TCRdb's version contains in-frame clones alone and is incomplete. This sample has around 250,000 clones; roughly 80% occur once, and the top ten carry more than 10%. The sequencing input was PBMCs. The V gene is TRBV9, the J gene TRBJ2-2; D is ambiguous. This sequence was found in a woman aged 55-75 years with lung cancer. CDR3: CASSVEEVTNTGELFF. In nucleotides, the CDR3 is TGTGCCAGCAGCGTAGAAGAAGTGACGAACACCGGGGAGCTGTTTTTT.